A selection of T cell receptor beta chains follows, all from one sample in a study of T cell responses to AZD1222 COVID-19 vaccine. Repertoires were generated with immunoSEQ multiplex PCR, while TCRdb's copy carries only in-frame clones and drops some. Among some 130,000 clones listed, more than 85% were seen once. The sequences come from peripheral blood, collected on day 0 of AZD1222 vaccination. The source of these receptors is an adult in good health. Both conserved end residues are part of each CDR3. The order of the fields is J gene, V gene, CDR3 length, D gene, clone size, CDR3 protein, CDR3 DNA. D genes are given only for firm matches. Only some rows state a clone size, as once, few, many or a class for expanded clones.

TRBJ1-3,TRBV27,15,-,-,CASSVQGYSGNTIYF,TGTGCCAGCAGTGTACAGGGATACTCTGGAAACACCATATATTTT
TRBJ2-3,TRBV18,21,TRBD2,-,CASSHERGDTGLAGSSYTQYF,TGTGCCAGCTCCCACGAACGGGGGGATACCGGACTAGCGGGAAGTTCGTATACGCAGTATTTT
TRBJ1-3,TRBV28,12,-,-,CASSFSGNTIYF,TGTGCCAGCAGTTTCTCTGGAAACACCATATATTTT
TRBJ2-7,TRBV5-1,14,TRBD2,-,CASSMGTTSYEQYF,TGCGCCAGCAGCATGGGGACTACCTCCTACGAGCAGTACTTC
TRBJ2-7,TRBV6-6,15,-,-,CASSTGPVGLYEQYF,TGTGCCAGCAGTACAGGACCCGTCGGTTTATACGAGCAGTACTTC
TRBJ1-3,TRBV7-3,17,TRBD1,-,CASTMIPRTGVGNTIYF,TGTGCCAGCACCATGATTCCTAGGACAGGGGTAGGAAACACCATATATTTT
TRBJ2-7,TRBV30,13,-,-,CAWSTGGPYEQYF,TGTGCCTGGAGTACGGGGGGCCCCTACGAGCAGTACTTC
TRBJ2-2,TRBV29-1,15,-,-,CSVEMWDSLTGELFF,TGCAGCGTTGAAATGTGGGACTCCCTAACCGGGGAGCTGTTTTTT
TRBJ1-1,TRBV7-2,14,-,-,CASSLRVSNTEAFF,TGTGCCAGCAGCTTAAGGGTCAGTAACACTGAAGCTTTCTTT
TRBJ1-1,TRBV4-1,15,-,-,CASSQAQGLNTEAFF,TGCGCCAGCAGCCAAGCGCAGGGATTGAACACTGAAGCTTTCTTT
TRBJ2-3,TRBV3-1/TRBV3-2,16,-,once,CASSLRTGFGTDTQYF,TGTGCCAGCAGCCTTCGAACCGGTTTCGGCACAGATACGCAGTATTTT
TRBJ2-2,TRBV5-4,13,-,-,CASSPGDWKELFF,TGTGCCAGCAGCCCCGGGGACTGGAAGGAGCTGTTTTTT
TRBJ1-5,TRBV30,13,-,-,CAWSGTGTAPQHF,TGTGCCTGGAGTGGGACGGGGACTGCGCCCCAGCATTTT
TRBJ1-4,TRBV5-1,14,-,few,CASSLGSLDEKLFF,TGCGCCAGCAGCTTGGGGTCATTGGATGAAAAACTGTTTTTT
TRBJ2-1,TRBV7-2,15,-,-,CASTTSPGAGNEQFF,TGTGCCAGCACAACCTCGCCAGGGGCGGGGAATGAGCAGTTCTTC
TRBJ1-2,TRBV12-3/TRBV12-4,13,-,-,CASSFGGGRGYTF,TGTGCCAGCAGTTTTGGGGGGGGTAGAGGCTACACCTTC
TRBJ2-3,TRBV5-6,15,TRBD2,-,CASSFLAENTDTQYF,TGTGCCAGCAGTTTTCTAGCGGAAAACACAGATACGCAGTATTTT